A selection of T cell receptor beta chains follows, all from one sample in a study of cytomegalovirus exposure and HLA in healthy donors. Method: immunoSEQ multiplex PCR; TCRdb's copy keeps in-frame clones and lacks some. This sample carries 150,000 to 200,000 clones, approximately 75% of them seen once, and the ten largest clones take around 2.1%. Sequences were obtained from PBMCs. These TCRs come from a man in his fifties in good health and CMV-seropositive. CDR3s include the opening cysteine and the closing phenylalanine or tryptophan. A D gene is named only where the DNA matches it firmly. A clone size is listed for some rows: how often the clone was seen (once, few, many), or a class if it is expanded.

J gene: TRBJ1-2
D gene: -
clone size: -
V gene: TRBV7-2
CDR3 DNA: TGTGCCAGCAGCGAGGGTCCTTATGGCTACACCTTC
CDR3 protein: CASSEGPYGYTF

J gene: TRBJ2-1
D gene: TRBD2
clone size: -
V gene: TRBV5-4
CDR3 DNA: TGTGCCAGCAGCCCTTGGGCGGGGGGGCTCAATGAGCAGTTCTTC
CDR3 protein: CASSPWAGGLNEQFF

J gene: TRBJ1-5
D gene: -
clone size: -
V gene: TRBV9
CDR3 DNA: TGTGCCAGCAGCGTAGCGGGAGGTAATCAGCCCCAGCATTTT
CDR3 protein: CASSVAGGNQPQHF

J gene: TRBJ2-2
D gene: -
clone size: -
V gene: TRBV5-1
CDR3 DNA: TGCGCCAGCAGCTTGGACGGCGAGGTAAACACCGGGGAGCTGTTTTTT
CDR3 protein: CASSLDGEVNTGELFF

J gene: TRBJ1-2
D gene: TRBD1
clone size: -
V gene: TRBV5-4
CDR3 DNA: TGTGCCAGCTCTTTCGCTTGGACAGGGAACAACTATGGCTACACCTTC
CDR3 protein: CASSFAWTGNNYGYTF

J gene: TRBJ2-7
D gene: TRBD1
clone size: once
V gene: TRBV6-6
CDR3 DNA: TGTGCCAGCAGTTACAGGATTCCAGGGGGCTCCTACGAGCAGTACTTC
CDR3 protein: CASSYRIPGGSYEQYF

J gene: TRBJ1-1
D gene: TRBD1
clone size: -
V gene: TRBV19
CDR3 DNA: TGTGCCAGTAGCCCCTGGGACAGGGGAGGGACTGAAGCTTTCTTT
CDR3 protein: CASSPWDRGGTEAFF

J gene: TRBJ1-2
D gene: TRBD1
clone size: -
V gene: TRBV7-2
CDR3 DNA: TGTGCCAGCAGCTTAAACCGGTGGACAGGTCCTGGGCCGGACTATGGCTACACCTTC
CDR3 protein: CASSLNRWTGPGPDYGYTF

J gene: TRBJ2-3
D gene: -
clone size: -
V gene: TRBV7-9
CDR3 DNA: TGTGCCAACCTAGGGGTGGGCCCGGCGACAGATACGCAGTATTTT
CDR3 protein: CANLGVGPATDTQYF

J gene: TRBJ1-3
D gene: TRBD1
clone size: -
V gene: TRBV10-1
CDR3 DNA: TGCGCCAGCAGCCTCAGGGGGCAAGGAAACACCATATATTTT
CDR3 protein: CASSLRGQGNTIYF

J gene: TRBJ2-5
D gene: TRBD1
clone size: -
V gene: TRBV4-3
CDR3 DNA: TGCGCCAGCAGCCAAGCCAAGACAGGGCTCCAAGAGACCCAGTACTTC
CDR3 protein: CASSQAKTGLQETQYF

J gene: TRBJ2-1
D gene: TRBD2
clone size: -
V gene: TRBV5-1
CDR3 DNA: TGCGCCAGCACCGGGGGGACTTCCTACAATGAGCAGTTCTTC
CDR3 protein: CASTGGTSYNEQFF

J gene: TRBJ2-1
D gene: TRBD1
clone size: -
V gene: TRBV15
CDR3 DNA: TGTGCCACCAGCAGACAGGGGACAGTTTACAATGAGCAGTTCTTC
CDR3 protein: CATSRQGTVYNEQFF

J gene: TRBJ1-3
D gene: -
clone size: once
V gene: TRBV18
CDR3 DNA: TGTGCCAGCTCACCCCCGCTGGGGCAGGGGAACGTATTCGTATATTTT
CDR3 protein: CASSPPLGQGNVFVYF

J gene: TRBJ2-1
D gene: TRBD2
clone size: -
V gene: TRBV7-8
CDR3 DNA: TGTGCCAGCAGCTCAACTAGCGGGGGAGAGTACAATGAGCAGTTCTTC
CDR3 protein: CASSSTSGGEYNEQFF

J gene: TRBJ2-1
D gene: -
clone size: few
V gene: TRBV2
CDR3 DNA: TGTGCCAGCGGACTCAACAATGAGCAGTTCTTC
CDR3 protein: CASGLNNEQFF

J gene: TRBJ1-1
D gene: -
clone size: -
V gene: TRBV5-1
CDR3 DNA: TGCGCCAGCAGCTTGGCCTCAACGGGTCAAAACACTGAAGCTTTCTTT
CDR3 protein: CASSLASTGQNTEAFF